This note documents a single T cell receptor beta chain sequence. These data originate in a study of blood T cell repertoires in COVID-19. Study in general: Whether acute or convalescent, the COVID-19 samples came from the United States, Italy and Spain. Nucleic acid was either cDNA or gDNA, and it came from T cells, B-cell-depleted T cells, or PBMCs.

Original methodology: Amplification with reference gene primers provided the estimates of nucleated cell counts. The protocol was immunoSEQ multiplex PCR, while the TCRdb copy is restricted to in-frame clones and leaves out a portion. V and J calls and clone size follow that table, whereas D and trimming were derived from the DNA. The repertoire holds 200,000 to 250,000 clones, with around 86% as singletons. Sample: peripheral blood. This sequence originates from a man over 45 with acute or convalescent COVID-19.

In nucleotides, the CDR3 is TGTGCCAGCAGTGAAGCGGGCAGTTTTTATTACCATGGCTACACCTTC. It translates to CASSEAGSFYYHGYTF. This chain joins TRBV6-1 and TRBJ1-2; D is undetermined. Germline V gene sequence: CDR1 MNHNS, CDR2 SASEGT. CDR3 length equals 16 residues. V lost 0 bases and J lost 6, with 17 bases in between.